This T cell receptor (beta chain) was profiled in a study of PD-1 blockade in classical Hodgkin lymphoma. Findings and caveats of the study: A significant rise in TCR diversity by C4D1 was seen for CD4+ but not CD8+ cells. Possible causes of repertoire differences, disease activity or prior therapy, remain undefined.

Trimming removed 0 bases at V and 7 bases at J, with 11 bases between. The CDR3 consists of 14 residues. Germline CDR1 reads SGDLS; CDR2 reads YYNGEE. Concerning this clone itself: Its antigen is unknown.

Sample time point: cycle 4 day 1 (C4D1), after more than five weeks of nivolumab. Exposure to brentuximab vedotin varied, and each patient had relapsed following autologous stem cell transplantation. Patients' outcomes at their best amounted to complete response, partial response or progressive disease. Clones were sequenced by immunoSEQ multiplex PCR, and TCRdb holds only the in-frame ones, with some missing. The table has more than 20,000 clones, about 80% seen once. This material consisted of peripheral blood mononuclear cells (PBMCs), taken before the fourth cycle of nivolumab. This sequence was found in a human donor with classical Hodgkin lymphoma. The chain recombines TRBV9 with TRBJ1-5, with D possibly matching TRBD1 (6 bases). CDR3 region: CASSVGGGTQPQHF. CDR3 coding DNA: TGTGCCAGCAGCGTAGGGGGAGGGACACAGCCCCAGCATTTT.